Given below is one TCR beta chain in context. Its recognized antigen is unknown. Base qualities are missing; no much larger clone stands one base away. TCRbeta CDR3 regions were amplified from genomic DNA by means of the immunoSEQ Assay, a bias-controlled multiplex PCR. As for how the authors treated the data: The number of nucleated cells in each sample was estimated from the amplification of reference gene primers within the assay. To quantify the absolute abundance of each unique TCRbeta CDR3 rearrangement, sequence reads were collapsed and filtered. For each sample, productive Simpson clonality was calculated as the square root of Simpson's diversity index over productive rearrangements. This is the immuneACCESS table as TCRdb keeps it, with only in-frame sequences that have V and J called. A part of the clones is gone; compared with another copy, unresolved V genes explain less than half, and the rest is unexplained. That table gives V, J and clone size, and the DNA gave D and trimming. Within this sample are 150,000 or so clones, with 84% of them counted one time only. Of the sample, approximately 8% is held by the ten largest clones.

The germline V gene encodes CDR1 LGHDT and CDR2 YNNKEL (reference sequence). There are 11 amino acids in the CDR3, from cysteine to phenylalanine inclusive. Only the CDR3 region is kept as DNA, spanning 33 bases read in frame from base 1. V loses 1 base, J loses 11 bases, and the germline ends lie 5 bases apart. Participants in the prospective study were aged about 18 to 95 years, lived in some 24 United States geographic areas, and enrolled through a virtual design. In the prospective study, cohorts were assigned on the basis of participant-reported clinical history obtained from a screening survey and a study questionnaire. ImmuneRACE Cohort 3 recovered participants were defined by two consecutive negative NP/OP PCR tests, healthcare professional clearance, or symptom resolution. Each participant in the prospective study had whole blood, serum and a nasopharyngeal or oropharyngeal swab collected by mobile phlebotomists. Participants in the prospective study had the option to provide additional blood draws and questionnaires over a roughly two-month period. Before DNA extraction, prospective study blood samples were shipped either frozen or at room temperature.

These data are taken from a study of blood T cell repertoires in COVID-19 (dated by TCRdb to 2018 to 2020). Broadly, across the study: Collaborator samples came from the United States, Italy and Spain and covered acute and convalescent phases of COVID-19. The material from the prospective study consisted of cDNA or gDNA derived from T cells, B-cell-depleted T cells, or PBMCs. Subjects who had been exposed to COVID-19, were actively infected with it, or had recovered from it provided the deeply sampled blood TCRbeta repertoires that made up the dataset. The repertoires were released in a freely available public database intended as a resource for research on the immune response to SARS-CoV-2. Samples were obtained from the ongoing ImmuneRACE study (first 160 participants) and from approximately 1,200 subjects provided by 6 global collaborators. Sample metadata almost always included a de-identified subject ID, COVID-19 status, age in years and sex. Where HLA class I and class II types were available, the types were taken from metadata supplied by the sample provider, not from assay-based typing. Paper-wide results and their limitations: How much clinical and demographic metadata was included differed by source and by participant, and the metadata was provided uncurated.

The sample was PBMCs or T cells enriched from blood (not recorded which). The receptor was derived from a woman aged 45-59 years who had recovered from COVID-19. The chain employs TRBV3-1 (or the pseudogene TRBV3-2) and TRBJ1-4; too little of a D gene remains to name it. In nucleotides, the sequence is TGTGCCAGCAGCCAAGGGGCGAAACTGTTTTTT. The resulting protein is CASSQGAKLFF.